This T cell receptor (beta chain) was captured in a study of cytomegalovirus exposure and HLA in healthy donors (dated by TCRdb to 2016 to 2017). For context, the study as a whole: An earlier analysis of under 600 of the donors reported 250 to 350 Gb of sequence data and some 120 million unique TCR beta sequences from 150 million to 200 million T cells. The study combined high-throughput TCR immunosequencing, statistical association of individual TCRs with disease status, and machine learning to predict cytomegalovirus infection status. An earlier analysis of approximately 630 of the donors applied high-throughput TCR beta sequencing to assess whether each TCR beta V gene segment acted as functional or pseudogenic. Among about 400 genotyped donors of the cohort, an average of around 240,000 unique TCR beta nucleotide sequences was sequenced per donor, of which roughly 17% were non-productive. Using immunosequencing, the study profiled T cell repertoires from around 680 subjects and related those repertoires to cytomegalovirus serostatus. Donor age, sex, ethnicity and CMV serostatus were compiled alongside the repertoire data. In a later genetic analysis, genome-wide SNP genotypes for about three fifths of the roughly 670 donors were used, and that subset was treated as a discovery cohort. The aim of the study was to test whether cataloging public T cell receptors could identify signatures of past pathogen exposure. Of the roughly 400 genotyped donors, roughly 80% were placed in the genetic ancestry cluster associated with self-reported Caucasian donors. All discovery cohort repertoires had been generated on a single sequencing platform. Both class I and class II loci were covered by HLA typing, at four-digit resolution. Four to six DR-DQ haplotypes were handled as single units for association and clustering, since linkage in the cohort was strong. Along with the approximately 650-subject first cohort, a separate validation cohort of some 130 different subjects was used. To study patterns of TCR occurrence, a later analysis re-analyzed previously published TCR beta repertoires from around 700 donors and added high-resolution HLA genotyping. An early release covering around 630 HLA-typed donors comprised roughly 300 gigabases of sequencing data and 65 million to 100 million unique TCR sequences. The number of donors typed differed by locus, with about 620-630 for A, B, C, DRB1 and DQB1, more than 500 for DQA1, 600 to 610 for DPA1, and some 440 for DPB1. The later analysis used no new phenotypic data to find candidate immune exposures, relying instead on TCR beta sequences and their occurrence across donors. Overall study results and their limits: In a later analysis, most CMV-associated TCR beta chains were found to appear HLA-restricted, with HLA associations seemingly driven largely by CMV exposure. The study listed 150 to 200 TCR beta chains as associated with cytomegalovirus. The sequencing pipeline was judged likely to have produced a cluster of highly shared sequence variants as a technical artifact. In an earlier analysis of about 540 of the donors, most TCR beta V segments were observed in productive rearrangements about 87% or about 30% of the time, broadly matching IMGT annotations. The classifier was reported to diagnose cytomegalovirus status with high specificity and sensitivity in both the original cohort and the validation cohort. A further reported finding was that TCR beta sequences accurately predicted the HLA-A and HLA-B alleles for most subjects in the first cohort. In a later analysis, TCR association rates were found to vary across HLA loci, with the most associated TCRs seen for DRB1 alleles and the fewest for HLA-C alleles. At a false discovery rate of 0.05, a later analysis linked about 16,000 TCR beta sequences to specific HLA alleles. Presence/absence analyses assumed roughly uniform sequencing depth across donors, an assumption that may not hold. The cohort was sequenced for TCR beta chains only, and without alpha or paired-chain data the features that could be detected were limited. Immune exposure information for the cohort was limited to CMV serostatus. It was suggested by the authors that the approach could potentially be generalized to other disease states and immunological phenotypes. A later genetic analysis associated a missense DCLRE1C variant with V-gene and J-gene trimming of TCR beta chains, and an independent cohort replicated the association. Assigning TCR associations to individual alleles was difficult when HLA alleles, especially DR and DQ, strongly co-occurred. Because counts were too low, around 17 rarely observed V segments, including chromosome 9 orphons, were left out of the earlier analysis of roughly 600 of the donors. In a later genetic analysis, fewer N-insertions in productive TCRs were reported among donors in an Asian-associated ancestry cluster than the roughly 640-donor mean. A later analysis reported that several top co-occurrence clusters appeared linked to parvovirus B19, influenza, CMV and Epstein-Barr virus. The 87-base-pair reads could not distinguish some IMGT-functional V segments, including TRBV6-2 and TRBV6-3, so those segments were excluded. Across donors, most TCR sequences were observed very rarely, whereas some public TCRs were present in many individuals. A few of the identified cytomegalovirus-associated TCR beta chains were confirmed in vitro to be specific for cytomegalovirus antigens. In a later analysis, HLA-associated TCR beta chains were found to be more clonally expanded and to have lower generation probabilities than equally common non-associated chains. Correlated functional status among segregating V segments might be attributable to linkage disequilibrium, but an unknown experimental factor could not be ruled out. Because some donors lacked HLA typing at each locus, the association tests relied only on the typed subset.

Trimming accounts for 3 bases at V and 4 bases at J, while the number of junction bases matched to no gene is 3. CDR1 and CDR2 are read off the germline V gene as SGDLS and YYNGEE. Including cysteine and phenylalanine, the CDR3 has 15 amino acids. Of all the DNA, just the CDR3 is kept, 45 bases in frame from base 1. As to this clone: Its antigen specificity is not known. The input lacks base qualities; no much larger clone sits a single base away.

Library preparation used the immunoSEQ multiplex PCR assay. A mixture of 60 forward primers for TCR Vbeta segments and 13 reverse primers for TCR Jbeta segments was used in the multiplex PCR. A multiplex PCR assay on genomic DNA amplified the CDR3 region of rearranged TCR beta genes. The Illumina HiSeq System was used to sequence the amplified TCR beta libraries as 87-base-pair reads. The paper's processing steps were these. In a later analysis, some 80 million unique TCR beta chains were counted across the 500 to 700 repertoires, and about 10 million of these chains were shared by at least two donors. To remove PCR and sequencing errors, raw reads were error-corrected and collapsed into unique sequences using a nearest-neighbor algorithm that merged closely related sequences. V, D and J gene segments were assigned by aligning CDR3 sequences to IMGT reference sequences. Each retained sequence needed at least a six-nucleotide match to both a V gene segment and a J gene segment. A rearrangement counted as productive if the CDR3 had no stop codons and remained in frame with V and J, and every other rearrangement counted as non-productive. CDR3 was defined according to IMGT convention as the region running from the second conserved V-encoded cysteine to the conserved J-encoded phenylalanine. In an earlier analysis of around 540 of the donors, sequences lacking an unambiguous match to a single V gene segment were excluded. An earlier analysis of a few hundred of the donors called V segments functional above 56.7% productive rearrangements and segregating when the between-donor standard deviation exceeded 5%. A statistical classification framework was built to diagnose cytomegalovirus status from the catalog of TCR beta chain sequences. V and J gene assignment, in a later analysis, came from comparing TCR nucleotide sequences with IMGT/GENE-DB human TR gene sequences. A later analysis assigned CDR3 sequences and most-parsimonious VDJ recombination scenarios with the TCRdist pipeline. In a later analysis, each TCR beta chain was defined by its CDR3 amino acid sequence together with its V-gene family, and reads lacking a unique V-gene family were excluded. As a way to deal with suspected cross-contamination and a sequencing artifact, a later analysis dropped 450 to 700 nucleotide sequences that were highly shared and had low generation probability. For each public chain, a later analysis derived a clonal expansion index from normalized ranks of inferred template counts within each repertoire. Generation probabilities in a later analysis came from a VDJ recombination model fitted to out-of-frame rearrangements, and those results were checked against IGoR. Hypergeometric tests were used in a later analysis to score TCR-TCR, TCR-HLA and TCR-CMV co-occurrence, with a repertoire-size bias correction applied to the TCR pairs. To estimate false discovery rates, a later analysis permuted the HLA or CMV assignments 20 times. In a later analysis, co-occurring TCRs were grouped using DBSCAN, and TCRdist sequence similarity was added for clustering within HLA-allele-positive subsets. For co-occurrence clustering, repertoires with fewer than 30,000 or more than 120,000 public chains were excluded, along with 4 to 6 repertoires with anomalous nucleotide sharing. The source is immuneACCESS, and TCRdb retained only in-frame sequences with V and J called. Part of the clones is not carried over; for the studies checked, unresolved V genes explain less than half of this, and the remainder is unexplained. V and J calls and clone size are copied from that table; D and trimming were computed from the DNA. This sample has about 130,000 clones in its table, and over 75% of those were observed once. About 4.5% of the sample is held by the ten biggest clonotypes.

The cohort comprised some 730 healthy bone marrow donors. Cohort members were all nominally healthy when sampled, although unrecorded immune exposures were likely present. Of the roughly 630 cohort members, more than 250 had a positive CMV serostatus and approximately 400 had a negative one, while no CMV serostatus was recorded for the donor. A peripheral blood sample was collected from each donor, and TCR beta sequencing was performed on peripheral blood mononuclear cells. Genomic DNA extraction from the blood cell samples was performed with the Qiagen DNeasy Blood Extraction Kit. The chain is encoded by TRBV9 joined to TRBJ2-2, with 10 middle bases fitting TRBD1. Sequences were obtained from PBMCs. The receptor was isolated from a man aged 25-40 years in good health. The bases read TGTGCCAGCAGCGGAAGACAGGGGGCCACCGGGGAGCTGTTTTTT. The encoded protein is CASSGRQGATGELFF.